These T cell receptor beta chains were read from a single sample in a study of blood T cell repertoires in COVID-19. Assay: immunoSEQ multiplex PCR; the TCRdb copy retains only in-frame clones and omits some. The data contain roughly 520,000 clones, over 75% of them seen just once; the ten biggest clones take up over 1.5%. The sequencing input was PBMCs or T cells enriched from blood (not recorded which). All receptors come from a woman aged 40-49 years who had recovered from COVID-19. Both conserved end residues are part of each CDR3. D genes are given only for firm matches. For some rows the clone size is stated as once, few or many, or as a class when expanded; others skip it.

DNA: TGTGCCAGCAGTGAATTCGGACTAGCGGGGTTCAATGAGCAGTTCTTC
CDR3: CASSEFGLAGFNEQFF
V: TRBV25-1
J: TRBJ2-1
size: -
D: TRBD2
length: 16

DNA: TGTGCCAGCAGAACCCCCGGGGGGGGCACTGAAGCTTTCTTT
CDR3: CASRTPGGGTEAFF
V: TRBV6-5
J: TRBJ1-1
size: once
D: -
length: 14

DNA: TGCAACTGCCTGGACAGGAGAGATGGCTACACCTTC
CDR3: CNCLDRRDGYTF
V: TRBV29-1
J: TRBJ1-2
size: -
D: TRBD1
length: 12

DNA: TGTGCCAGCAGTTATACTAGCGGGAAGGCGGATACGCAGTATTTT
CDR3: CASSYTSGKADTQYF
V: TRBV6-5
J: TRBJ2-3
size: -
D: TRBD2
length: 15

DNA: TGTGCCAGCAGCTCCCAGACTCCCTATGGCTACACCTTC
CDR3: CASSSQTPYGYTF
V: TRBV7-2
J: TRBJ1-2
size: once
D: -
length: 13

DNA: TGTGCCAGTAGTATAGGCGGCGTTGAGCAGTTCTTC
CDR3: CASSIGGVEQFF
V: TRBV19
J: TRBJ2-1
size: -
D: -
length: 12

DNA: TGTGCCAGCAGCCTTTTATGGGGGCAGAGACAAGAGACCCAGTACTTC
CDR3: CASSLLWGQRQETQYF
V: TRBV5-4
J: TRBJ2-5
size: few
D: -
length: 16

DNA: TGTGCCAGCAGCCCCCGGACTAGCGGATCTTACAATGAGCAGTTCTTC
CDR3: CASSPRTSGSYNEQFF
V: TRBV11-3
J: TRBJ2-1
size: -
D: TRBD2
length: 16

DNA: TGTGCCAGCACAGGGGAAGTAGGAGAGACCCAGTACTTC
CDR3: CASTGEVGETQYF
V: TRBV2
J: TRBJ2-5
size: -
D: -
length: 13

DNA: TGCAGTGCTAGTAGTACTAGCGGCCTAAAAAACATTCAGTACTTC
CDR3: CSASSTSGLKNIQYF
V: TRBV20-1
J: TRBJ2-4
size: -
D: TRBD2
length: 15

DNA: TGTGCCACCAGCTTGGATACAGGGGGCGCGTCCCGTAATCAGCCCCAGCATTTT
CDR3: CATSLDTGGASRNQPQHF
V: TRBV15
J: TRBJ1-5
size: -
D: TRBD1
length: 18

DNA: TGTGCCAGCTCACCGCAGCGTAGCAATCAGCCCCAGCATTTT
CDR3: CASSPQRSNQPQHF
V: TRBV18
J: TRBJ1-5
size: -
D: -
length: 14

DNA: TGTGCCAGCTCAGGAGTAACCCAGGGGCAGTACACTGAAGCTTTCTTT
CDR3: CASSGVTQGQYTEAFF
V: TRBV18
J: TRBJ1-1
size: -
D: -
length: 16

DNA: TGCGCCAGCAGCTTGGTTGGTAGGCGACAGGGATCTGAATTTGGCTACACCTTC
CDR3: CASSLVGRRQGSEFGYTF
V: TRBV5-1
J: TRBJ1-2
size: -
D: TRBD1
length: 18

DNA: TGTGCCAGCAGCTTAGAGTCGCTAGCGGGAGGCCATGAGCAGTTCTTC
CDR3: CASSLESLAGGHEQFF
V: TRBV11-3
J: TRBJ2-1
size: -
D: TRBD2
length: 16

DNA: TGTGCCAGCAGTTTGGGCAGTAATTCACCCCTCCACTTT
CDR3: CASSLGSNSPLHF
V: TRBV27
J: TRBJ1-6
size: -
D: -
length: 13

DNA: TGTGCCAGCTCACCATGGCAACAGGGCGATGGCTACACCTTC
CDR3: CASSPWQQGDGYTF
V: TRBV18
J: TRBJ1-2
size: -
D: -
length: 14

DNA: TGTGCCAGCAGCCTGGGACTAGCGGGATCCAGCGAGCAGTACTTC
CDR3: CASSLGLAGSSEQYF
V: TRBV7-2
J: TRBJ2-7
size: -
D: TRBD2
length: 15

DNA: TGCGCCAGCAGCCAAGAAGTTGACAGGCAGAGAGGCTACACCTTC
CDR3: CASSQEVDRQRGYTF
V: TRBV4-3
J: TRBJ1-2
size: -
D: -
length: 15

DNA: TGTGCCACCAGCAGAGACAGGGCATGGGAGGTCTATGGCTACACCTTC
CDR3: CATSRDRAWEVYGYTF
V: TRBV15
J: TRBJ1-2
size: -
D: -
length: 16

DNA: TGTGCCAGCAGCGCAACAGGGGACTATGGCTACACCTTC
CDR3: CASSATGDYGYTF
V: TRBV7-2
J: TRBJ1-2
size: -
D: TRBD1
length: 13

DNA: TGTGCCAGCAGCAGGGGACTAGGGCACGAGCAGTACTTC
CDR3: CASSRGLGHEQYF
V: TRBV7-9
J: TRBJ2-7
size: few
D: TRBD2
length: 13

DNA: TGTGCCAGCAGTTACCAGACGGGAGATACGCAGTATTTT
CDR3: CASSYQTGDTQYF
V: TRBV6-5
J: TRBJ2-3
size: -
D: -
length: 13

DNA: TGTGCCAGCAGACCCCCCGGACAGGGCGCGTACGAGCAGTACTTC
CDR3: CASRPPGQGAYEQYF
V: TRBV13
J: TRBJ2-7
size: -
D: TRBD1
length: 15

DNA: TGTGCCAGCAGTTTTGGGACTAGCGGGAGTTGGACCGGGGAGCTGTTTTTT
CDR3: CASSFGTSGSWTGELFF
V: TRBV6-2/TRBV6-3
J: TRBJ2-2
size: -
D: TRBD2
length: 17

DNA: TGTGCCAGCAGCCAACAACTGATACCGGGAGACACTGAAGCTTTCTTT
CDR3: CASSQQLIPGDTEAFF
V: TRBV4-2
J: TRBJ1-1
size: many
D: -
length: 16

DNA: TGTGCCAGCAGCCCCGGACTAGCGGCCTACAATGAGCAGTTCTTC
CDR3: CASSPGLAAYNEQFF
V: TRBV4-2
J: TRBJ2-1
size: once
D: TRBD2
length: 15

DNA: TGTGCCAGCACCGCGCAAACAGTAGGCTATGGCTACACCTTC
CDR3: CASTAQTVGYGYTF
V: TRBV7-8
J: TRBJ1-2
size: once
D: -
length: 14

DNA: TGCGCCAGCAGCCGCGGACTAGCGGGAGTGGAGCAGTTCTTC
CDR3: CASSRGLAGVEQFF
V: TRBV4-3
J: TRBJ2-1
size: -
D: TRBD2
length: 14

DNA: TGCGCCAGCAGCTTGGGGTTCCCGGGACATGGGCCACGAAACACCATATATTTT
CDR3: CASSLGFPGHGPRNTIYF
V: TRBV5-1
J: TRBJ1-3
size: -
D: -
length: 18

DNA: TGTGCCAGCAGCTTAACCGGGCCTAGGGGATTTGGAGATACGCAGTATTTT
CDR3: CASSLTGPRGFGDTQYF
V: TRBV7-9
J: TRBJ2-3
size: -
D: -
length: 17

DNA: TGCAGCGTCGCTCACAGGGGCGAAGCTTTCTTT
CDR3: CSVAHRGEAFF
V: TRBV29-1
J: TRBJ1-1
size: few
D: TRBD1
length: 11

DNA: TGTGCCAGCTCGCGAGAGGGTGAAGCTTTCTTT
CDR3: CASSREGEAFF
V: TRBV19
J: TRBJ1-1
size: -
D: -
length: 11

DNA: TGTGCCAGCAGAGGACTAGCGGGAGGGCCGTTCGAGCAGTACTTC
CDR3: CASRGLAGGPFEQYF
V: TRBV11-2
J: TRBJ2-7
size: -
D: TRBD2
length: 15

DNA: TGCGCCAGCAGCTTTATACAGGGGGACAATGAGCAGTTCTTC
CDR3: CASSFIQGDNEQFF
V: TRBV5-1
J: TRBJ2-1
size: -
D: TRBD1
length: 14

DNA: TGTGCCAGCAGCCAAGGGGCAGGGGCCCCCACCGGGGAGCTGTTTTTT
CDR3: CASSQGAGAPTGELFF
V: TRBV3-1/TRBV3-2
J: TRBJ2-2
size: few
D: -
length: 16

DNA: TGTGCCAGCAGCTCACACCCTAGCGTCACGGTGGGGACAGATACGCAGTATTTT
CDR3: CASSSHPSVTVGTDTQYF
V: TRBV7-8
J: TRBJ2-3
size: -
D: -
length: 18

DNA: TGTGCCAGCAGTTGGACAGGGAGCTCCTACGAGCAGTACTTC
CDR3: CASSWTGSSYEQYF
V: TRBV2
J: TRBJ2-7
size: -
D: TRBD1
length: 14

DNA: TGTGCCAGCAGCCAATATTTGGGGACTTATGGCTACACCTTC
CDR3: CASSQYLGTYGYTF
V: TRBV14
J: TRBJ1-2
size: -
D: -
length: 14

DNA: TGCGCCAGCAGCTTGGGCCTAGCGGGATCGAGGGAGACCCAGTACTTC
CDR3: CASSLGLAGSRETQYF
V: TRBV5-1
J: TRBJ2-5
size: -
D: TRBD2
length: 16

DNA: TGTGCCTGGAGTGTATCTTACATCTACGAGCAGTACTTC
CDR3: CAWSVSYIYEQYF
V: TRBV30
J: TRBJ2-7
size: -
D: -
length: 13

DNA: TGTGCCAGTACACATCCGGGACAGGGGTACAATGAGCAGTTCTTC
CDR3: CASTHPGQGYNEQFF
V: TRBV19
J: TRBJ2-1
size: -
D: TRBD1
length: 15

DNA: TGCGCCAGCAGTGAAGAGACAGCTGGGAACTACGAGCAGTACTTC
CDR3: CASSEETAGNYEQYF
V: TRBV10-2
J: TRBJ2-7
size: -
D: -
length: 15

DNA: TGTGCCAGCAGAGTGGGAGGTGGGAACACTGAAGCTTTCTTT
CDR3: CASRVGGGNTEAFF
V: TRBV2
J: TRBJ1-1
size: -
D: -
length: 14

DNA: TGTGCCAGCAGCCCAGCGGGCCGGGGCACAGATACGCAGTATTTT
CDR3: CASSPAGRGTDTQYF
V: TRBV4-2
J: TRBJ2-3
size: -
D: -
length: 15

DNA: TGTGCCAGCAGCTTAGTGTGGGAGGCGGGGGTCCATGGCTACACCTTC
CDR3: CASSLVWEAGVHGYTF
V: TRBV11-2
J: TRBJ1-2
size: -
D: -
length: 16

DNA: TGTGCCACCAAGAAACTAGTCAGGGAGACCCAGTACTTC
CDR3: CATKKLVRETQYF
V: TRBV24-1
J: TRBJ2-5
size: -
D: -
length: 13

DNA: TGTGCCAGCGCACTGTCTTACGGCAATCAGCCCCAGCATTTT
CDR3: CASALSYGNQPQHF
V: TRBV27
J: TRBJ1-5
size: -
D: -
length: 14

DNA: TGTGCCAGCAGATCTACTCACGACAGGGTCAATGAAGCTTTCTTT
CDR3: CASRSTHDRVNEAFF
V: TRBV6-6
J: TRBJ1-1
size: -
D: TRBD1
length: 15

DNA: TGTGCCAGCTCCTGGGGCAGGGGGCAGAACACTGAAGCTTTCTTT
CDR3: CASSWGRGQNTEAFF
V: TRBV18
J: TRBJ1-1
size: -
D: TRBD1
length: 15

DNA: TGTGCCAGCAGCTCGGCGGGGGGACGGCCTGGAAACACCATATATTTT
CDR3: CASSSAGGRPGNTIYF
V: TRBV11-3
J: TRBJ1-3
size: -
D: -
length: 16

DNA: TGTGCCAGCAGTGGGGTTACTAGCGGGAGCTCCTACAATGAGCAGTTCTTC
CDR3: CASSGVTSGSSYNEQFF
V: TRBV6-1
J: TRBJ2-1
size: once
D: TRBD2
length: 17